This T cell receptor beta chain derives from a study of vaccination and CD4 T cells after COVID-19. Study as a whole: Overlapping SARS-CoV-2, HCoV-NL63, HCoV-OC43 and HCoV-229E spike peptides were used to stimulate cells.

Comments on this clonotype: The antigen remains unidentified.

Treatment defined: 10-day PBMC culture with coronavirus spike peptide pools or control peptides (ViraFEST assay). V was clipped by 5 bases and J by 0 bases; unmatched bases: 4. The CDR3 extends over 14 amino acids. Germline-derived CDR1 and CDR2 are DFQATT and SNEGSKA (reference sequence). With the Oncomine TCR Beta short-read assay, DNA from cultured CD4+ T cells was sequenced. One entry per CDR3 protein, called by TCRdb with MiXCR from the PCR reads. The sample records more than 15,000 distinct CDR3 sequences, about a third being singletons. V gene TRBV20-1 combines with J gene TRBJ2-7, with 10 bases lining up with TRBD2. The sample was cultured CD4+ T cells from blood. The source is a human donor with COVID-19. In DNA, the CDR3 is TGCAGTGCTCTTAGCGGGGGGCTCTCCTACGAGCAGTACTTC. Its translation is CSALSGGLSYEQYF.